This TCR beta chain was identified during a study of OX40 agonist ivuxolimab in advanced cancers. About the research overall: Under the entry rules, prior anti-PD-1, anti-PD-L1 or anti-CTLA-4 therapy was allowed, and approximately 40% had some.

Clones were sequenced by immunoSEQ multiplex PCR, and TCRdb holds only the in-frame ones, with some missing. The sample shows 60,000 to 90,000 clones, approximately 84% of them seen only once. The receptor was isolated from an adult with an advanced solid tumor such as melanoma, head and neck, liver or kidney cancer. The sequences come from CD4+ or CD8+ T cells sorted from blood, collected in a trial of the OX40 agonist ivuxolimab.

For the CDR3, the DNA is TGTGCCAGGTGTTATCAGCCCCAGCATTTT. This codes for CARCYQPQHF. This chain connects TRBV7-6 to TRBJ1-5; unclear D gene. The length of the CDR3 is 10 residues. Trimming cost V 9 bases and J 5 bases, with 5 bases left between them. Germline CDR1 is SGHVS and CDR2 is FNYEAQ.